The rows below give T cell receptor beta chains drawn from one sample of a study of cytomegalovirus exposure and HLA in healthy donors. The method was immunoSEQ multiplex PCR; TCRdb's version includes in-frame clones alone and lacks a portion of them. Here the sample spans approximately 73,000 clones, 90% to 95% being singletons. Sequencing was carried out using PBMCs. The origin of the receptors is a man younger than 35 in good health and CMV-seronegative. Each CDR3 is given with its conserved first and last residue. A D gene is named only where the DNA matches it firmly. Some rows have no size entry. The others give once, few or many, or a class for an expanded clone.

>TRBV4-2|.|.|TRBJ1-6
CASSQDLDRFHGNSPLHF
TGTGCCAGCAGCCAAGATTTAGATCGCTTCCACGGTAATTCACCCCTCCACTTT
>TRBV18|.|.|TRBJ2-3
CASSPPRFTSTDTQYF
TGTGCCAGCTCACCACCGAGGTTTACTAGCACAGATACGCAGTATTTT
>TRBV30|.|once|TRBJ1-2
CAWSAGQGSYGYTF
TGTGCCTGGAGTGCGGGCCAGGGGTCCTATGGCTACACCTTC
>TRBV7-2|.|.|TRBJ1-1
CASSLGGQHTEAFF
TGTGCCAGCAGCTTAGGAGGACAGCACACTGAAGCTTTCTTT
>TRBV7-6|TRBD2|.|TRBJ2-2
CASSPGLAGGSGTGELFF
TGTGCCAGCAGCCCCGGACTAGCGGGGGGATCAGGAACCGGGGAGCTGTTTTTT
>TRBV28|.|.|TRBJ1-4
CASSFTNLSEKLFF
TGTGCCAGCAGTTTCACAAATCTCTCTGAAAAACTGTTTTTT
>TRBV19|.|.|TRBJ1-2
CASSIRSANYGYTF
TGTGCCAGTAGTATCAGGTCGGCTAACTATGGCTACACCTTC
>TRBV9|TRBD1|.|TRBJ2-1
CASSARDRGVGVNEQFF
TGTGCCAGCAGCGCTCGGGACAGGGGGGTGGGTGTCAATGAGCAGTTCTTC
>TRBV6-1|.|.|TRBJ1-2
CASSGGTSIYGYTF
TGTGCCAGCAGTGGGGGGACAAGTATCTATGGCTACACCTTC
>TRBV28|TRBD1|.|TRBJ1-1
CASSFHRQGAGDTEAFF
TGTGCCAGCAGTTTCCATCGACAGGGGGCAGGGGACACTGAAGCTTTCTTT
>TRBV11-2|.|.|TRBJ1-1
CASSPPPTPGTEAFF
TGTGCCAGCAGCCCACCCCCGACCCCCGGGACTGAAGCTTTCTTT
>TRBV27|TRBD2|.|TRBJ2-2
CASNLPAGGIGELFF
TGTGCCAGCAATTTGCCAGCGGGGGGTATCGGGGAGCTGTTTTTT
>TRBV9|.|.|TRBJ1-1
CASSITQTAEAFF
TGTGCCAGCAGTATAACCCAGACAGCTGAAGCTTTCTTT
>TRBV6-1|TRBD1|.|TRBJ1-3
CASSSTGGPGNTIYF
TGTGCCAGCAGCTCGACAGGGGGGCCTGGAAACACCATATATTTT
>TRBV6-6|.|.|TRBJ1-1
CASSYREVDTEAFF
TGTGCCAGCAGTTACCGAGAGGTGGACACTGAAGCTTTCTTT
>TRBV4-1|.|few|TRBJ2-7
CASSLEAWGTYEQYF
TGCGCCAGCAGCCTAGAGGCGTGGGGCACCTACGAGCAGTACTTC
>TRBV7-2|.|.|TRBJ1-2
CASSLVSGGQFYGYTF
TGTGCCAGCAGCTTAGTGTCCGGGGGGCAGTTCTATGGCTACACCTTC
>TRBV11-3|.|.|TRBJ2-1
CASGREGHEQFF
TGTGCCAGCGGGCGAGAAGGCCATGAGCAGTTCTTC
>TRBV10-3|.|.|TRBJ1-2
CAISEIEGGVGYTF
TGTGCCATCAGTGAGATCGAGGGAGGGGTTGGCTACACCTTC
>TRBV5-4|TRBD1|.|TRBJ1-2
CASSKTGDGYTF
TGTGCCAGCAGCAAGACAGGGGATGGCTACACCTTC
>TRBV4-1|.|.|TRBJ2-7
CASSHPRLGRRGSYEQYF
TGCGCCAGCAGCCACCCCCGACTAGGACGCCGAGGTTCCTACGAGCAGTACTTC
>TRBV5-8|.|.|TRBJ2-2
CASSFLQGNTGELFF
TGTGCCAGCAGCTTTCTACAGGGAAACACCGGGGAGCTGTTTTTT
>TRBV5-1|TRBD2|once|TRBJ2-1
CASSLASAGGPREQFF
TGCGCCAGCAGCTTGGCCTCGGCGGGGGGACCCAGGGAGCAGTTCTTC
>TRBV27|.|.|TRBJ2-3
CASSQAVHTDTQYF
TGTGCCAGCAGTCAAGCGGTTCACACAGATACGCAGTATTTT
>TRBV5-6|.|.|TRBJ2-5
CASSLEQKRKETQYF
TGTGCCAGCAGCTTGGAACAGAAAAGGAAAGAGACCCAGTACTTC
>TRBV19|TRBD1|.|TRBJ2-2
CASTTQGAQGELFF
TGTGCCAGTACCACCCAGGGGGCGCAGGGGGAGCTGTTTTTT
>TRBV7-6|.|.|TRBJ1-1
CASSRHYGADTEAFF
TGTGCCAGCAGCCGTCACTATGGGGCGGACACTGAAGCTTTCTTT
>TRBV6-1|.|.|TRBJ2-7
CASSYPAYEQYF
TGTGCCAGCAGTTATCCCGCCTACGAGCAGTACTTC
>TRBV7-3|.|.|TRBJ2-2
CASSLTRGTGELFF
TGTGCCAGCAGCTTAACCAGGGGCACCGGGGAGCTGTTTTTT
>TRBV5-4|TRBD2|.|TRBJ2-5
CASSEGTRETQYF
TGTGCCAGCAGCGAAGGGACTAGGGAGACCCAGTACTTC
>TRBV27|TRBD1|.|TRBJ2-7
CASSLVSDRAYEQYF
TGTGCCAGCAGTTTAGTGTCCGACAGGGCCTACGAGCAGTACTTC
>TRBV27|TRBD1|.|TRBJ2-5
CASSLFSGQGVKETQYF
TGTGCCAGCAGTTTATTTTCCGGACAGGGGGTGAAAGAGACCCAGTACTTC
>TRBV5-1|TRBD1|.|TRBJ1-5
CASSPGTGLNQPQHF
TGCGCCAGCAGCCCGGGGACAGGGCTTAATCAGCCCCAGCATTTT
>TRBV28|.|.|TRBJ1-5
CASRPPGQGSNQPQHF
TGTGCCAGCAGGCCACCGGGACAAGGATCAAATCAGCCCCAGCATTTT
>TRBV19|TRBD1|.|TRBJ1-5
CASSTKTLTGHQPQHF
TGTGCCAGTAGTACAAAAACCTTGACAGGGCATCAGCCCCAGCATTTT
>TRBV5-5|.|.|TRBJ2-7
CASSSPWVGAGEQYF
TGTGCCAGCAGCTCGCCCTGGGTGGGGGCAGGGGAGCAGTACTTC
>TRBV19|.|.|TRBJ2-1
CASSIPSEGDEQFF
TGTGCCAGTAGTATTCCGTCGGAGGGCGATGAGCAGTTCTTC
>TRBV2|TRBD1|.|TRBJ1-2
CASSSTGTGVFGYTF
TGTGCCAGCAGTTCGACCGGGACAGGGGTTTTTGGCTACACCTTC
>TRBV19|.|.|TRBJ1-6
CASSIQGSYNSPLHF
TGTGCCAGTAGTATACAGGGGTCCTATAATTCACCCCTCCACTTT
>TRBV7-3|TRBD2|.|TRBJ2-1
CASSQDRGGKNEQFF
TGTGCCAGCAGCCAAGATCGGGGGGGCAAAAATGAGCAGTTCTTC
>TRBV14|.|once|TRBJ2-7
CASSQRLGGREQYF
TGTGCCAGCAGCCAAAGATTGGGGGGGCGCGAGCAGTACTTC
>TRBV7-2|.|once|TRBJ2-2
CASSQQTANTGELFF
TGTGCCAGCAGCCAACAAACAGCGAACACCGGGGAGCTGTTTTTT
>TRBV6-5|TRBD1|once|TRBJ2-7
CASSSGQGPVGEQYF
TGTGCCAGCAGTTCCGGACAGGGTCCTGTAGGCGAGCAGTACTTC
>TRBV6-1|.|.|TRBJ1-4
CASSDRPGEKLFF
TGTGCCAGCAGTGACCGACCAGGGGAAAAACTGTTTTTT
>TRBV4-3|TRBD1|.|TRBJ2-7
CASSQGTGVSYEQYF
TGCGCCAGCAGCCAAGGGACAGGGGTATCCTACGAGCAGTACTTC
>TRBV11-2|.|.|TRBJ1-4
CASSLVAEYATNEKLFF
TGTGCCAGCAGCTTAGTAGCGGAATACGCAACTAATGAAAAACTGTTTTTT
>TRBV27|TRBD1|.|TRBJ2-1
CASSFGGTGSENEQFF
TGTGCCAGCAGTTTTGGCGGGACAGGGTCAGAGAATGAGCAGTTCTTC
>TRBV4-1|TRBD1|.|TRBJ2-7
CASSQEETGGAYEQYF
TGCGCCAGCAGCCAAGAGGAGACAGGGGGAGCCTACGAGCAGTACTTC
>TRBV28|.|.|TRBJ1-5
CASSLQGRDNQPQHF
TGTGCCAGCAGTTTGCAGGGAAGGGACAATCAGCCCCAGCATTTT
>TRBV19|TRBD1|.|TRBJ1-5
CASSNSGTDYGNQPQHF
TGTGCCAGTAGTAACTCCGGGACAGATTACGGCAATCAGCCCCAGCATTTT
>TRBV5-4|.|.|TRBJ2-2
CASSLGGSATGELFF
TGTGCCAGCAGCTTGGGGGGCTCGGCCACCGGGGAGCTGTTTTTT
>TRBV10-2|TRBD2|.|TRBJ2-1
CASGTSPYNEQFF
TGCGCCAGTGGGACTAGCCCCTACAATGAGCAGTTCTTC
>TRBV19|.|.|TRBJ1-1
CASLGGVRGTEAFF
TGTGCCAGCCTAGGGGGGGTCCGGGGGACTGAAGCTTTCTTT